One sample yielded the 29 T cell receptor beta chains listed below, sequenced in a study of blood T cell repertoires in COVID-19. TCRdb's table, derived via immunoSEQ multiplex PCR, lists solely in-frame clones and lacks some. The sample yields about 98,000 clones, about four fifths seen once. The sequencing sample was made of peripheral blood. These receptors were taken from a man between 65 and 85 years old with acute or convalescent COVID-19.

V is TRBV7-6 and J is TRBJ1-4; 10 bases are shared with TRBD1. The junction had 11 bases not matched to a gene; V was cut back by 4 bases and J by 3 bases. The CDR3 spans 18 residues. CDR1 and CDR2 (germline): SGHVS, FNYEAQ. Written as DNA, the CDR3 is TGTGCCAGCAGCTCCCGGACAGGGGGTTTAGCGGCTAATGAAAAACTGTTTTTT. It yields the protein CASSSRTGGLAANEKLFF.

CDR3 amino acids: CASSQDRTKTQYF. CDR3 sequence (DNA): TGTGCCAGCAGCCAGGACAGGACCAAGACCCAGTACTTC. V and J are TRBV11-1 and TRBJ2-5, with 7 bases aligning to TRBD1. Unmatched junction bases numbered 6, after V lost 5 bases and J lost 6 bases. There are 13 residues in the CDR3. Looked up from germline, CDR1 is SGHAT and CDR2 is FQDESV (reference sequence).

As DNA, the CDR3 is TGTGCCAGCAGTTTATCAGGGGCTGGTAACAATCAGCCCCAGCATTTT. It specifies CASSLSGAGNNQPQHF. The chain couples TRBV27 to TRBJ1-5, with D maybe TRBD1 (5 bases). The V and J ends lost 0 bases and 3 bases respectively, with 12 bases between them. The CDR3 is 16 residues long. Germline V gene data show CDR1 as MNHEY and CDR2 as SMNVEV (reference sequence).

This clone came up a few times. The chain has TRBV7-3 and TRBJ1-1, with D uncertain. This CDR3 is 13 amino acids long. Trimming took off 6 bases at V and 5 bases at J, with 13 bases between the two ends. CDR1 SGHTA and CDR2 FQGTGA come from the germline V gene. The CDR3 region is CASRGSGGTEAFF. DNA for the CDR3: TGTGCCAGCAGGGGGTCGGGAGGAACTGAAGCTTTCTTT.

This clone was seen a few times. CDR3 amino acids: CAWSGGQGRAYEQYF. DNA for the CDR3: TGTGCCTGGAGTGGCGGACAGGGGAGGGCCTACGAGCAGTACTTC. The chain is built from TRBV30 and TRBJ2-7; 9 bases match TRBD1. The V and J ends lost 1 base and 2 bases, in that order; junction bases with no gene match: 6. CDR3 size: 15 residues. The germline gives CDR1 GTSNPN, CDR2 SVGIG (reference sequence).

On this clone itself: The junction and the germline gene differ at one end; a read error may be behind it. The chain has TRBV6-5 and TRBJ2-5, with 10 bases lining up with TRBD1. The CDR3 has 11 amino acids. The germline V gene encodes CDR1 MNHEY and CDR2 SVGAGI. The CDR3 sequence is CASGRQGASNF. CDR3 bases: TGTGCCAGCGGAAGACAGGGGGCATCGAACTTC.

The rearrangement uses TRBV6-1 and TRBJ1-2, with D possibly TRBD1 on 6 matching bases. The V end was cut by 3 bases, the J end by 8 bases, with 13 bases between. The CDR3 covers 13 residues. From germline, CDR1 is MNHNS and CDR2 SASEGT. The CDR3 nucleotides read TGTGCCAGCAGTGATCCACAGGGATTGGGCTACACCTTC. It translates to CASSDPQGLGYTF.

This sequence joins TRBV19 and TRBJ1-2; 8 nucleotides match TRBD1. Germline lookup yields CDR1 LNHDA and CDR2 SQIVND (reference sequence). V lost 10 bases and J lost 0; bases outside the gene matches: 4. The CDR3 runs to 13 residues. The CDR3 nucleotides read TGTGCCATAGTGGACAGGGCTAACTATGGCTACACCTTC. Its translation is CAIVDRANYGYTF.

The chain couples TRBV29-1 to TRBJ2-3, with TRBD2 matching over 9 bases. Germline values: CDR1 SQVTM, CDR2 ANQGSEA. The CDR3 has 16 residues. The ends lost 6 bases at V and 0 bases at J; junction bases unmatched: 10. The CDR3 DNA reads as TGCAGCGTCTCCCCCGGGACTAGCCGTAGCACAGATACGCAGTATTTT. Its protein is CSVSPGTSRSTDTQYF.

The chain links TRBV11-2 to TRBJ2-5; TRBD2 agrees at 13 bases. Per germline, CDR1 SGHAT and CDR2 FQNNGV. This CDR3 comprises 16 residues. With V trimmed by 5 bases and J by 5 bases, 8 bases remained unmatched. The DNA of the CDR3 is TGTGCCAGCAGCCCTCGGACTAGCGGGAGTTGGGAGACCCAGTACTTC. This sequence encodes CASSPRTSGSWETQYF.

Ten or more counts support this clone. The J gene is TRBJ2-3, the V gene TRBV28; tentative D call: TRBD2 (5 bases). The V gene lost 7 bases and the J gene lost 5 bases, with 25 bases spanning the gap. The length of the CDR3 is 17 residues. The V gene's germline CDR1 is MDHEN and CDR2 SYDVKM. The CDR3 coding sequence is TGTGCCAGCAACCCCCAACTAGGCGGAAAACGGAGAGATACGCAGTATTTT. It yields the protein CASNPQLGGKRRDTQYF.

V gene TRBV4-2 combines with J gene TRBJ2-5, with 11 bases fitting TRBD1. The junction had 12 bases not matched to a gene; V was cut back by 4 bases and J by 5 bases. This CDR3 region has 17 residues. CDR1 and CDR2 from the germline V gene are LGHNA and YNFKEQ. The CDR3 DNA follows: TGTGCCAGCAGCCCCGCCGTCGGACAGGGGGCTTGGGAGACCCAGTACTTC. Translation gives CASSPAVGQGAWETQYF.

Note on this clone: The junction and the germline gene differ at one end; a read error may be behind it. The gene calls are TRBV7-7 and TRBJ2-7; TRBD2 might be the D (5 bases). Germline-derived CDR1 and CDR2 are SSHAT and FNYEAQ (reference sequence). This CDR3 is 13 amino acids long. CDR3 nucleotide sequence: TGTGCTAGCAGCCCATCCCACGGAGGAGAGCAGTACTTC. It is translated as CASSPSHGGEQYF.

The chain links TRBV10-3 to TRBJ2-5; TRBD1 agrees at 11 bases. The CDR3 is made up of 15 amino acids. From germline, CDR1 is ENHRY and CDR2 SYGVKD. The junction had 5 bases not matched to a gene; V was cut back by 3 bases and J by 5 bases. The CDR3 reads CAISDGQGARETQYF. CDR3 sequence (DNA): TGTGCCATCAGTGATGGACAGGGGGCGCGTGAGACCCAGTACTTC.

The chain recombines TRBV9 with TRBJ2-2; TRBD2 matches 16 bases. The CDR3 has 20 amino acids. CDR1 and CDR2 from the germline V gene are SGDLS and YYNGEE. V dropped 7 bases and J dropped 6; count of bases not matched to a gene: 18. The CDR3 sequence: CASFVVGTSGRAEEPGELFF. Here the CDR3 DNA reads TGTGCCAGCTTCGTGGTCGGGACTAGCGGGAGGGCCGAGGAGCCCGGGGAGCTGTTTTTT.

V is TRBV7-3 and J is TRBJ1-2, with TRBD1 identical over 7 bases. With 4 bases clipped from V and 8 bases from J, the junction kept 7 bases outside the gene matches. CDR1 and CDR2 from the germline V gene are SGHTA and FQGTGA. CDR3 length equals 13 residues. The DNA of the CDR3 is TGTGCCAGCAGCTCCCGGGCAGGGGGGGGCTACACCTTC. Its translation: CASSSRAGGGYTF.

This chain joins TRBV2 and TRBJ2-1, with TRBD2 matching over 13 bases. Germline CDR1 reads SNHLY; CDR2 reads FYNNEI. V lost 5 bases to trimming and J lost 10 bases; unmatched junction nucleotides: 11. The CDR3 is 16 amino acids. The chain's CDR3 is CASSNIRTSGGLEQFF. The CDR3 DNA reads TGTGCCAGCAGTAATATCCGGACTAGCGGGGGCTTAGAGCAGTTCTTC.

The chain carries TRBV5-4 and TRBJ2-1, with TRBD2 matching 9 bases. Looked up from germline, CDR1 is SGHNT and CDR2 is YYREEE (reference sequence). There are 15 residues in the CDR3. V shed 2 bases and J 8 bases; nucleotides not matched to a gene: 8. The CDR3 region is CASSLSSGSMDEQFF. DNA of the CDR3: TGTGCCAGCAGCTTAAGTAGCGGGAGCATGGATGAGCAGTTCTTC.

The count of this clone is one. The chain has TRBV5-1 and TRBJ2-7, with D hard to call. Germline V gives CDR1 SGHRS, CDR2 YFSETQ. CDR3 size: 12 residues. V was trimmed by 0 bases and J by 4 bases, leaving 5 bases between them. The CDR3 nucleotides are TGCGCCAGCAGCTTGGACGGGTACGAGCAGTACTTC. Amino acid sequence: CASSLDGYEQYF. The whole variable domain, filled in from reference TRBV5-1 and TRBJ2-7, reads KAGVTQTPRYLIKTRGQQVTLSCSPISGHRSVSWYQQTPGQGLQFLFEYFSETQRNKGNFPGRFSGRQFSNSRSEMNVSTLELGDSALYLCASSLDGYEQYFGPGTRLTVT.

This sequence joins TRBV6-6 and TRBJ2-7; weak D call: TRBD2 (5 bases). V lost 5 bases and J lost 5, with 13 bases in between. The CDR3 extends over 13 amino acids. Germline values: CDR1 MNHNY, CDR2 SVGAGI (reference sequence). The chain's CDR3 is CASSSTRNHEQYF. The CDR3 nucleotides are TGTGCCAGCAGTAGCACTAGGAACCACGAGCAGTACTTC.

V usage is TRBV4-3 and J usage is TRBJ2-3; TRBD2 matches at 11 bases. Germline V gene sequence: CDR1 LGHNA, CDR2 YSLEER. After removal of 0 bases from V and 2 bases from J, the junction contained 10 bases not matched to a gene. The CDR3 contains 19 residues. CDR3 sequence: CASSQERRSSGGLTDTQYF. In DNA form, the CDR3 reads TGCGCCAGCAGCCAAGAAAGGCGGTCTAGCGGGGGGCTCACAGATACGCAGTATTTT.

This clone appeared a single time. The rearrangement joins TRBV9 to TRBJ2-7, with D possibly being TRBD1 (6 bases). V was pared by 3 bases and J by 2 bases, with 15 bases between. This CDR3 has 15 residues. The germline V gene encodes CDR1 SGDLS and CDR2 YYNGEE. The chain's CDR3 is CASSAAPGHTYEQYF. DNA of the CDR3: TGTGCCAGCAGCGCCGCGCCGGGACACACCTACGAGCAGTACTTC.

CDR3 bases: TGTGCCAGCAGACCCTCCTCGGGGTCCTACTATGGCTACACCTTC. Its translation is CASRPSSGSYYGYTF. This rearrangement joins TRBV27 to TRBJ1-2; D not certain. Trimming took 6 bases from V and 3 from J, leaving 17 bases between them. The CDR3 totals 15 residues. Germline V gene lookup returns CDR1 MNHEY and CDR2 SMNVEV (reference sequence).

In its sample, this clone was seen a few times. The chain uses TRBV12-2 and TRBJ2-5; the listed D gene, TRBD2, was not tested against the DNA. TRBV12-2 is termed a pseudogene. The CDR3 has 15 residues. CDR3 sequence reads: CASRSYLAGAETQYF. The CDR3 region has the DNA TGTGCAAGTCGCTCCTATCTAGCGGGAGCAGAGACCCAGTACTTC.

A remark on this clone: This sample includes further DNA sequences coding for the same CDR3. The J gene is TRBJ1-4, the V gene TRBV28; no firm D call. The CDR3 has 14 amino acids. Trimming took off 6 bases at V and 0 bases at J, with 8 bases between the two ends. Per the germline V gene, CDR1 is MDHEN and CDR2 is SYDVKM. The CDR3 spells CASSRGATNEKLFF. For the CDR3, the DNA is TGTGCCAGCAGCCGGGGTGCAACTAATGAAAAACTGTTTTTT.

The V gene is TRBV6-1, the J gene TRBJ2-3; TRBD2 matches at 11 bases. This CDR3 comprises 19 residues. J was trimmed by 0 bases and V by 2 bases; bases with no gene match: 10. Germline lookup yields CDR1 MNHNS and CDR2 SASEGT. Written as DNA, the CDR3 is TGTGCCAGCAGTGAATACAGACTAGCGGGGTATTCTAGCACAGATACGCAGTATTTT. This encodes CASSEYRLAGYSSTDTQYF.

This rearrangement joins TRBV25-1 to TRBJ2-5, with 14 bases aligning to TRBD2. V gave up 7 bases and J gave up 5 bases; unmatched junction bases: 6. CDR3 length: 15 residues. In germline, CDR1 is MGHDK, CDR2 SYGVNS. CDR3 nucleotides: TGTGCCAGCACCCCGGGACTAGCGGGAGTGGAGACCCAGTACTTC. Translation gives CASTPGLAGVETQYF. Using reference TRBV25-1 and TRBJ2-5 for the parts outside the CDR3, the full variable domain is EADIYQTPRYLVIGTGKKITLECSQTMGHDKMYWYQQDPGMELHLIHYSYGVNSTEKGDLSSESTVSRIRTEHFPLTLESARPSHTSQYLCASTPGLAGVETQYFGPGTRLLVL.

This chain joins TRBV19 and TRBJ1-1; D gene unclear. V lost 3 bases and J 0 bases, leaving 8 bases between the germline ends. Germline CDR1 LNHDA, CDR2 SQIVND (reference sequence). The CDR3 sequence is 14 residues long. CDR3 residues: CASSIGSMNTEAFF. The CDR3 coding sequence is TGTGCCAGTAGTATCGGGTCCATGAACACTGAAGCTTTCTTT.

The chain joins TRBV19 to TRBJ2-5, with D tentatively TRBD2 (5 bases). V lost 3 bases, J lost 5 bases, and 13 bases lay in between. Germline values: CDR1 LNHDA, CDR2 SQIVND (reference sequence). The CDR3 is made up of 14 amino acids. The CDR3 bases are TGTGCCAGTAGTATCGCCCAGCGGTCGGAGACCCAGTACTTC. Translation: CASSIAQRSETQYF.